This entry describes one TCR beta chain. In germline, CDR1 is SGHAT, CDR2 FQNNGV. Trimming removed 0 bases at V and 3 bases at J, with 8 bases between. The CDR3 covers 14 residues. The source of the sample is a study of blood T cell repertoires in COVID-19. Study overall: The cDNA or gDNA used as material had been derived from T cells, B-cell-depleted T cells, or PBMCs.

Profiled with immunoSEQ multiplex PCR; TCRdb holds only in-frame clones, not every one. The sample contains some 330,000 clones, approximately 84% of which appear only once. The chain has TRBV11-2 and TRBJ1-2; D unresolved. The sequence came from a man aged 25 to 45 who had recovered from COVID-19. Input material: PBMCs or T cells enriched from blood (not recorded which). The CDR3 loop reads CASSLDQAHYGYTF. The CDR3, as DNA: TGTGCCAGCAGCTTAGATCAGGCCCACTATGGCTACACCTTC.